The clone carrying this T cell receptor beta chain was counted only a few times. This entry belongs to a study of graft-versus-host responses after intestinal transplantation. Trimming cost V 5 bases and J 8 bases, with 16 bases left between them. Germline assignment: CDR1 SNHLY and CDR2 FYNNEI. The CDR3 length is 14 residues. Here immunoSEQ multiplex PCR was the method, and the copy in TCRdb shows in-frame clones only, minus some. Of about 18,000 clones in the sample, over 35% are singletons; the top ten hold approximately 0.9%. The sample here was alloreactive CD4+ T cells from a mixed lymphocyte reaction culture, taken before intestinal transplant. Stated subset: CFSE-low proliferating T cells sorted from roughly six-day pre-transplant mixed lymphocyte reaction (GvH or HvG direction). V and J are TRBV2 and TRBJ2-1, with D possibly being TRBD1 or TRBD2 (7 bases each). This clonotype was sampled from a human patient who received an intestinal transplant. This chain's CDR3 is CASSQEGRGHEQFF. CDR3 DNA sequence: TGTGCCAGCAGTCAAGAGGGGAGGGGGCATGAGCAGTTCTTC. Together with reference TRBV2 and TRBJ2-1, the CDR3 gives the full variable domain: EPEVTQTPSHQVTQMGQEVILRCVPISNHLYFYWYRQILGQKVEFLVSFYNNEISEKSEIFDDQFSVERPDGSNFTLKIRSTKLEDSAMYFCASSQEGRGHEQFFGPGTRLTVL.